This T cell receptor beta chain comes out of a study of Graves' ophthalmopathy and Graves' hyperthyroidism (dated by TCRdb to the late 2010s). Context from the whole study: Peripheral blood was collected before any treatment was given, at the time of initial diagnosis. After sampling, hyperthyroidism patients received methimazole starting at 30 mg daily, and ophthalmopathy patients received high-dose intravenous methylprednisolone. For independent validation, a separate cohort was made up of around 19 hyperthyroidism patients plus 17 patients who later progressed from hyperthyroidism to ophthalmopathy. The study used signatures of the TCR beta repertoire to tell Graves' ophthalmopathy apart from Graves' hyperthyroidism and to predict which patients would progress to ophthalmopathy. In total, 135 blood samples were TCR-sequenced: approximately 40 ophthalmopathy, some 75 hyperthyroidism and some 17 hyperthyroidism-to-ophthalmopathy patients. T-cell repertoires of thyroid tissue and blood were compared in six or seven hyperthyroidism patients. To explore V-J signatures that distinguish ophthalmopathy from hyperthyroidism, a discovery set of 100 patients was enrolled, made up of more than 40 with ophthalmopathy and 57 with stable hyperthyroidism. Overall study results and their limits: Among expanded thyroid clonotypes with frequency above 0.001, most also showed up in blood, which suggests that blood repertoires may reflect the thyroid immune response. Ophthalmopathy was separated from stable hyperthyroidism by the 13-signature model with about 89% sensitivity and about 81% specificity in cross-validation and with 80%/75% in the test set. In validation, the model predicted ophthalmopathy progression with more than 70% sensitivity and 72.22% specificity; roughly eleven predicted patients were CT-confirmed with GO in a median of about 6.1 months. No statistical method was used to set the sample size in advance, and the investigators knew which group each participant was assigned to.

Ophthalmopathy patients had moderately to severely active disease, Clinical Activity Score of at least 3, NOSPECS grade of at least 4, and disease duration under 3 months. Patients with other autoimmune diseases, uncontrolled infections, pregnancy or lactation were excluded. Diagnosis relied on clinical symptoms, serum thyroxine, TRAb, thyroid ultrasound and orbital computed tomography. Ficoll-Paque density gradient centrifugation was used to isolate PBMCs from about 9.4 ml of fresh peripheral blood. Total RNA was extracted with Trizol reagent and quality-checked on an Agilent 2100 Bioanalyzer. The germline ends are 10 bases apart after V is trimmed by 4 bases and J by 6 bases. The cysteine opens and the phenylalanine closes a CDR3 of 13 amino acids. Kept here is only the CDR3 DNA, which spans 39 bases and is read in frame from base 1. Reading the germline V gene (reference sequence) gives CDR1 LNHDA and CDR2 SQIVND.

As to this clonotype: This clone's antigen is unknown. It has no much larger one-base neighbor in the sample; base qualities were not kept.

For repertoire sequencing, TCR beta CDR3 regions were amplified from RNA transcripts. A first-round RT-PCR used HTBI primers with the Qiagen OneStep RT-PCR kit, followed by a second-round multiplex PCR, size selection and purification. Sequencing of the libraries was carried out on an Illumina HiSeq2000 in paired-end mode with 100 bp reads. As for the original processing: SOAPnuke was used for read processing, and reads with adapters, uncalled bases, a mean Phred below 15, or no exact constant-primer or identifier match were discarded. High-quality paired reads were merged with COPE v1.2.5. Each unique nucleotide sequence was treated as a clonotype, and MiTCR v1.1 was used to align the clonotypes to the IMGT TRB V, D and J references. Analysis was restricted to V-J combinations with a frequency above 0.0001, which covered 99.2% of repertoires. For each V-J combination, a TCR clonal expansion and chaos score was defined as F50 clonal expansion divided by the chaos observed in the TCRdist matrix. Welch's t-statistics and random forest were used to reduce the features to about twelve V-J combinations, which were then used as input to a naive Bayes classifier. The Morisita-Horn index was used to measure how similar the thyroid and blood repertoires were. TCRdb reprocessing: public reads trimmed at Q25 with fastp, clones called with MiXCR, in-frame beta chains kept. For every CDR3 protein sequence, its rows merge into one entry that carries the most common genes and DNA. None of the V and J calls come from the authors' own analysis; TCRdb made them. This sample lists about 230,000 distinct CDR3 sequences; about 46% were detected once. Over 40% of the sample lies in the top ten.

The receptor was derived from an adult man with Graves' ophthalmopathy. Recombination joined TRBV19 with TRBJ1-5, with the D segment identity uncertain. Material for sequencing was peripheral blood. The CDR3 has the sequence CASSTRTIQPQHF. The nucleotide sequence is given as TGTGCCAGTAGTACCCGAACGATTCAGCCCCAGCATTTT.